The sequence of this TCR beta chain was determined in a study of cytomegalovirus exposure and HLA in healthy donors. Trimming at V came to 4 bases and at J to 5 bases, leaving 9 bases not matched to a gene. Germline V lookup: CDR1 MGHDK, CDR2 SYGVNS. This CDR3 is built from 15 residues. On this clone: Antigen unknown.

A multiplex PCR was run with 60 Vbeta primers and 13 Jbeta primers. Assay used: immunoSEQ multiplex PCR; TCRdb lists only in-frame clones, some missing. The sample has around 190,000 clones, around 80% seen once; the top ten hold more than 5%. Study results and limitations: An assumption of roughly uniform sequencing depth across donors underlay the presence/absence analyses. Among the most significant clusters, several appeared linked to common viral pathogens in a later analysis. Some segments of the V type, notably TRBV6-2 and TRBV6-3, were excluded as indistinguishable. Some TCR beta chains (around 180 of them) were listed as cytomegalovirus-associated.

This clonotype originated in a man in his forties or fifties in good health and CMV-seronegative. Sequencing was carried out using PBMCs. The V gene is TRBV25-1, the J gene TRBJ2-5; 8 positions match TRBD2. CDR3 bases: TGTGCCAGCAGTGGTTCCCGGGAGGGACGGGAGACCCAGTACTTC. This sequence encodes CASSGSREGRETQYF.